This T cell receptor beta chain was observed in a study of graft-versus-host responses after intestinal transplantation. Overall study context: Every recipient underwent anti-thymocyte globulin induction, then tacrolimus and steroids for three to four years.

Profiling relied on immunoSEQ multiplex PCR, and the TCRdb table lists in-frame clones only, not all of them. This repertoire shows 90,000 to 120,000 clones, approximately 86% found once; its top ten account for roughly 0.64%. Turning to this clone: Its specificity is unknown.

The clonotype comes from a human donor who was the organ donor for an intestinal transplant. Sample: unstimulated CD4+ T cells sorted from spleen or lymph node cells, taken before transplant.

CDR3 amino acids: CASSPPSGQKDGYTF. CDR3 DNA sequence: TGTGCCAGCTCACCACCATCGGGACAGAAAGATGGCTACACCTTC. The chain carries TRBV18 and TRBJ1-2; 7 bases fit TRBD1. Trimming at V came to 0 bases and at J to 6 bases, leaving 7 bases not matched to a gene. The CDR3 consists of 15 residues. CDR1 is KGHSH, CDR2 LQKENI, per germline.